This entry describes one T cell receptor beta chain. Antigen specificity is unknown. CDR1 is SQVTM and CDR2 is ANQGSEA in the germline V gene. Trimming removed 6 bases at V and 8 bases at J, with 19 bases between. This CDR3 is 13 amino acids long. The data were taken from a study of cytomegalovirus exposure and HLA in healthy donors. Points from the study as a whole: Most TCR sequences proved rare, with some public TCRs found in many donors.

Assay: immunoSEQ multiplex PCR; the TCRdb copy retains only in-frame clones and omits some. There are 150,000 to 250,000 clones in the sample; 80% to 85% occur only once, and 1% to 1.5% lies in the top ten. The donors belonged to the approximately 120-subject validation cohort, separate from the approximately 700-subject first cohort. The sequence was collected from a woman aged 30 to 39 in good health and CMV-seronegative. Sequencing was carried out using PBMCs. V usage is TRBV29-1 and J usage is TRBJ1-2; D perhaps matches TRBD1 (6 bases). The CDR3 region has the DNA TGCAGCGTCCTGAGGGGACACGACTCGGGCTACACCTTC. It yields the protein CSVLRGHDSGYTF.